This T cell receptor (beta chain) stems from a study of long-term antiretroviral therapy in people with HIV. Findings and caveats of the study: Upon ART, diversity increased but remained lower than transplant donor controls.

Every participant gave one or more pre-ART and two or more post-ART PBMC samples. Treatment of all HIV participants took place in the United States. Note on this clone: As yet, its antigen is unknown.

The authors ran the immunoSEQ assay, v3.0, at survey level. Sequencing targeted roughly 35,000-50,000 T-cell genomes per sample. Assay: immunoSEQ multiplex PCR; the TCRdb copy retains only in-frame clones and omits some. The sample carries around 30,000 clones, 87% recorded once. The sequence derives from a man aged 18 to 35 with HIV. The sample was unsorted PBMCs, taken 1.1 years after starting antiretroviral therapy.

The CDR3: CASSPTRGIEAFF. CDR3 coding DNA: TGTGCCAGCAGCCCGACAAGGGGGATTGAAGCTTTCTTT. The chain couples TRBV7-2 to TRBJ1-1, with D maybe TRBD1 (6 bases). The V end lost 5 bases, the J end lost 7 bases, and 14 bases lay between the germline ends. The germline V gene has CDR1 SGHTA and CDR2 FQGNSA. The CDR3 runs to 13 residues.